What follows is one TCR beta chain and its context. Germline CDR1 and CDR2: GTSNPN and SVGIG (reference sequence). V was trimmed by 4 bases and J by 0 bases, leaving 13 bases between them. CDR3 length: 16 amino acids. The sample is drawn from a study of blood T cell repertoires in COVID-19. Study-level background: Italy, Spain and the United States were the sources of the convalescent and acute COVID-19 samples. Sources were T cells, B-cell-depleted T cells, or PBMCs; the material itself was cDNA or gDNA.

Original data processing: Reference gene primers were amplified, and this amplification served to estimate nucleated cell counts. The table came from immunoSEQ multiplex PCR; TCRdb's copy has only in-frame clones and leaves some out. V, J and clone size are those of that table, while D and trimming were read from the DNA. The repertoire holds 150,000 to 200,000 clones, with 80% to 90% as singletons. This sequence was found in a man aged 65 to 79 with active or convalescent COVID-19. This sequence joins TRBV30 and TRBJ1-6; D remains ambiguous. The sample was peripheral blood. The CDR3 loop reads CAWTGFSSSYNSPLHF. DNA of the CDR3: TGTGCCTGGACGGGGTTTTCCAGCTCCTATAATTCACCCCTCCACTTT.